This passage covers 18 T cell receptor beta chains from one sample sequenced in a study of OX40 agonist ivuxolimab in advanced cancers. Sequenced by immunoSEQ multiplex PCR; TCRdb stores in-frame clones only, minus some. The sample lists tens of thousands of clones; 77% were seen once. The sample here was CD4+ or CD8+ T cells sorted from blood, taken in a trial of the OX40 agonist ivuxolimab. The source is an adult with an advanced solid tumor such as melanoma, head and neck, liver or kidney cancer.

This clone occurred a few times. The chain joins TRBV5-1 to TRBJ2-7; the D gene is possibly TRBD2 (6 bases). CDR1 is SGHRS, CDR2 YFSETQ, per germline. The CDR3 loop spans 17 amino acids. Trimming removed 0 bases at V and 2 bases at J, with 18 bases between. CDR3 nucleotides: TGCGCCAGCAGCTTGGCCGTAGATTGGGAGGTTCCCTACGAGCAGTACTTC. Amino acids: CASSLAVDWEVPYEQYF. Filled out from reference TRBV5-1 and TRBJ2-7, the complete variable domain reads KAGVTQTPRYLIKTRGQQVTLSCSPISGHRSVSWYQQTPGQGLQFLFEYFSETQRNKGNFPGRFSGRQFSNSRSEMNVSTLELGDSALYLCASSLAVDWEVPYEQYFGPGTRLTVT.

CDR3 nucleotides: TGTGCCAGCCGGCACACAGGGGCCAATCAGCCCCAGCATTTT. It encodes CASRHTGANQPQHF. The chain links TRBV21-1 to TRBJ1-5; the table calls TRBD1, which could not be checked here. TRBV21-1 is labeled a pseudogene. This CDR3 has 14 amino acids.

This clone was picked up one time. V and J are TRBV2 and TRBJ2-5; TRBD1 aligns across 9 bases. The CDR3 is 15 amino acids. The J segment lost 5 bases and the V segment lost 2 bases, leaving 6 bases of the junction unmatched. Germline CDR1 and CDR2: SNHLY and FYNNEI. The CDR3 DNA sequence: TGTGCCAGCAGTGAAATTTTGGGACAGGGCGAGACCCAGTACTTC. This translates into CASSEILGQGETQYF.

V is TRBV5-5 and J is TRBJ2-7; D is tentatively TRBD1 or TRBD2 (5 bases each). The germline V gene encodes CDR1 SGHKS and CDR2 YYEKEE (reference sequence). The V and J ends lost 4 bases and 2 bases respectively, with 16 bases between them. The CDR3 consists of 15 residues. CDR3 nucleotides: TGTGCCAGCAGCGCAGGGACCTTAAGCACCTACGAGCAGTACTTC. Its protein is CASSAGTLSTYEQYF.

The J gene is TRBJ2-2, the V gene TRBV19, with a weak D call TRBD2 (6 bases). The V gene lost 8 bases and the J gene lost 1 base, with 11 bases spanning the gap. The CDR3 runs 14 residues. In germline, CDR1 is LNHDA, CDR2 SQIVND (reference sequence). CDR3 in DNA: TGTGCCAGTGGTAGCGGAATGAACACCGGGGAGCTGTTTTTT. Translating it yields CASGSGMNTGELFF.

Of note for this clone: This sample includes further DNA sequences coding for the same CDR3. The CDR3 spells CASSLGRGGYGYTF. Here the CDR3 DNA reads TGTGCCAGCAGTTTGGGAAGGGGAGGGTATGGCTACACCTTC. The chain combines TRBV28 with TRBJ1-2, with a weak D call TRBD1 (5 bases). The germline V and J ends were trimmed by 3 bases and 5 bases, with 13 bases remaining between them. Germline V gene sequence: CDR1 MDHEN, CDR2 SYDVKM. The CDR3 is made up of 14 amino acids.

The chain joins TRBV5-1 to TRBJ1-1; D call uncertain. The CDR3 loop spans 15 amino acids. V lost 4 bases to trimming and J lost 0 bases, with 13 bases between them. Per the germline V gene, CDR1 is SGHRS and CDR2 is YFSETQ. CDR3 sequence: CASSRPGVLNTEAFF. The CDR3 nucleotides are TGCGCCAGCAGCCGGCCGGGAGTTTTGAACACTGAAGCTTTCTTT. The variable domain in full, completed from reference TRBV5-1 and TRBJ1-1, reads KAGVTQTPRYLIKTRGQQVTLSCSPISGHRSVSWYQQTPGQGLQFLFEYFSETQRNKGNFPGRFSGRQFSNSRSEMNVSTLELGDSALYLCASSRPGVLNTEAFFGQGTRLTVV.

This rearrangement joins TRBV5-1 to TRBJ2-7; D assignment may be TRBD1 or TRBD2 (5 bases each). Germline-derived CDR1 and CDR2 are SGHRS and YFSETQ. Trimming removed 4 bases at V and 3 bases at J, with 17 bases between. The CDR3 is 15 residues long. The CDR3 DNA sequence: TGCGCCAGCAGCCCCTATAGGGGAGTAAACTACGAGCAGTACTTC. Its protein product is CASSPYRGVNYEQYF.

This clone is medium-sized. This chain links TRBV11-2 with TRBJ2-3; D is undetermined. The CDR3 is made up of 14 amino acids. From germline, CDR1 is SGHAT and CDR2 FQNNGV. V gave up 1 base and J gave up 4 bases, with 9 bases separating them. The CDR3, as DNA: TGTGCCAGCAGCTTAGTAGGTTCCGCAGATACGCAGTATTTT. This encodes CASSLVGSADTQYF.

The CDR3 here is CASSLGTYEQYF. The CDR3, as DNA: TGTGCCAGCAGTTTAGGGACCTACGAGCAGTACTTC. This chain connects TRBV28 to TRBJ2-7, with D hard to call. V was pared by 2 bases and J by 2 bases, with 4 bases between. This CDR3 has 12 residues. Per the germline V gene, CDR1 is MDHEN and CDR2 is SYDVKM.

The genes are TRBV15 and TRBJ2-1; D not resolved. Trimming pared 0 bases from V and 6 bases from J, leaving 12 bases between. The CDR3 is 15 amino acids. Germline CDR1 is LNHNV and CDR2 is YYDKDF (reference sequence). The CDR3 region is CATSRDPSTTNEQFF. The DNA for the CDR3 is TGTGCCACCAGCAGAGACCCCTCTACAACCAATGAGCAGTTCTTC.

This clone appeared a few times. This chain links TRBV2 with TRBJ1-1, with TRBD1 matching over 10 bases. This CDR3 contains 15 residues. J lost 2 bases, V lost 2 bases, and 2 bases had no gene match. Germline lookup yields CDR1 SNHLY and CDR2 FYNNEI. The CDR3 region has the DNA TGTGCCAGCAGTGAAAGGACAGGGGGAAACACTGAAGCTTTCTTT. This translates into CASSERTGGNTEAFF.

The CDR3 reads CASSEGGGGRSYTQYF. The CDR3 coding sequence is TGTGCCAGCAGCGAGGGAGGAGGCGGGAGGTCGTATACGCAGTATTTT. J is TRBJ2-3 and V is TRBV5-6, with 8 bases matching TRBD2. V lost 4 bases and J lost 7; bases outside the gene matches: 14. This CDR3 contains 16 residues. Germline V gene lookup returns CDR1 SGHDT and CDR2 YYEEEE.

A few counts support this clone. The V and J genes are TRBV28 and TRBJ2-7, with TRBD1 matching 9 bases. CDR1 MDHEN and CDR2 SYDVKM come from the germline V gene. CDR3 length: 14 residues. Trimming cost V 10 bases and J 7 bases; bases outside gene matches: 14. DNA for the CDR3: TGTGCCACCCTTACCGGGACAGGGATTGGGGAGCAGTACTTC. Amino acids: CATLTGTGIGEQYF.

This clone was detected once. The chain is built from TRBV28 and TRBJ1-2; the D gene is possibly TRBD1 (5 bases). The CDR3 loop spans 12 amino acids. Germline values: CDR1 MDHEN, CDR2 SYDVKM. The V gene lost 8 bases and the J gene lost 4 bases, with 11 bases spanning the gap. CDR3 amino acids: CASYRDLYGYTF. The DNA of the CDR3 is TGTGCCAGCTATAGGGACCTCTATGGCTACACCTTC.

V is TRBV29-1 and J is TRBJ2-7, with 8 nucleotides matching TRBD2. The junction had 13 bases not matched to a gene; V was cut back by 4 bases and J by 5 bases. Looked up from germline, CDR1 is SQVTM and CDR2 is ANQGSEA. The CDR3 consists of 15 residues. CDR3 amino acids: CSVVPGAGARNEQYF. The CDR3 DNA sequence: TGCAGCGTTGTCCCCGGAGCGGGGGCGAGAAACGAGCAGTACTTC.

This clone has just one count. The rearrangement uses TRBV27 and TRBJ2-1; 9 positions match TRBD1. Germline CDR1 MNHEY, CDR2 SMNVEV (reference sequence). This CDR3 spans 15 amino acids. V was pared by 6 bases and J by 2 bases, with 5 bases of the junction left unmatched. The CDR3 bases are TGTGCCAGCAGCCCACGACAGGGGGCCTACAATGAGCAGTTCTTC. As protein: CASSPRQGAYNEQFF.

This rearrangement joins TRBV6-5 to TRBJ2-7, with 11 positions matching TRBD1. Looked up from germline, CDR1 is MNHEY and CDR2 is SVGAGI. V lost 6 bases and J lost 3; bases outside the gene matches: 4. The CDR3 extends over 14 amino acids. The chain's CDR3 is CASRGTGGIYEQYF. The CDR3, as DNA: TGTGCCAGCAGGGGGACAGGGGGAATCTACGAGCAGTACTTC.